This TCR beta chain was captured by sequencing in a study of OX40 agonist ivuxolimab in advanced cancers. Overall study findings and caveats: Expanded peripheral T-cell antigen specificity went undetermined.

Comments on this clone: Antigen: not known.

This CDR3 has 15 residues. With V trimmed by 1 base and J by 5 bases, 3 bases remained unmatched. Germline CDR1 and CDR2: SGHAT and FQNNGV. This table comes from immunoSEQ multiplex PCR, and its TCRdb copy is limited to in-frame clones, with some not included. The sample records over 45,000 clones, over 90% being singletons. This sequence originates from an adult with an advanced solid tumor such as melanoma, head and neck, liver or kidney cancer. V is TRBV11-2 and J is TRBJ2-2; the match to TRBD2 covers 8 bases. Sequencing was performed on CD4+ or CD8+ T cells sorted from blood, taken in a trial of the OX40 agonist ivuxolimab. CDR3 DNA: TGTGCCAGCAGCTTAGCGGGAGGGCCAACCGGGGAGCTGTTTTTT. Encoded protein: CASSLAGGPTGELFF.